This T cell receptor beta chain was identified in a study of blood T cells in healthy people across ages. A second about 7 to 11 cycle PCR used barcoded and J-beta primers. Every molecule of cDNA carried a tag from a template-switch adaptor with 12 random nucleotides. TCRdb passed the 5' RACE reads through MiXCR, listing each CDR3 protein once. Of hundreds of thousands of distinct CDR3 sequences detected, nearly 25% appear once; the ten largest clones hold less than 9%. Trimming removed 3 bases at V and 0 bases at J, with 11 bases between. Per the germline V gene, CDR1 is MDHEN and CDR2 is SYDVKM. The CDR3 spans 15 residues. Study-wide points: Strong correlation was found linking TCR beta diversity to naive T cell percentage.

Of note for this clonotype: Its cognate antigen is unknown.

Another study also made use of these data, one on T cells of mothers and their children. From that second work: Random nucleotides (2-4) and sample barcodes were added by the M1S primer used in the second PCR.

Sequencing was performed on blood. This receptor was identified in a boy between 10 and 17 years old in good health. The chain carries TRBV28 and TRBJ1-1, with D possibly matching TRBD1 (5 bases). Here the CDR3 reads CASSFKAGMNTEAFF. CDR3 DNA sequence: TGTGCCAGCAGTTTTAAAGCAGGGATGAACACTGAAGCTTTCTTT.